The rows below give T cell receptor beta chains drawn from one sample of a study of blood T cell repertoires in COVID-19. Generated by immunoSEQ multiplex PCR, the TCRdb table keeps only in-frame clones and is missing some. The table records under 200,000 clones, about 90% of them present only once. Sequencing was done on a sample of peripheral blood. These receptors came from a man in his sixties with active or convalescent COVID-19. Both conserved end residues are part of each CDR3. The D gene is left open where the match is weak. The size field is filled for only some rows; it gives once, few, many or a size class.

cdr3_aa | cdr3_nt | j_call | d_call | v_call | clone_size
CASSLAPGQGYGYTF | TGCGCCAGCAGCTTGGCCCCGGGACAGGGTTATGGCTACACCTTC | TRBJ1-2 | TRBD1 | TRBV5-1 | -
CASSQGIGSPLHF | TGTGCCAGCAGTCAGGGGATAGGTTCACCCCTCCACTTT | TRBJ1-6 | - | TRBV2 | -
CASSKSNEQFF | TGTGCCAGCAGCAAGAGTAATGAGCAGTTCTTC | TRBJ2-1 | - | TRBV6-6 | -
CASRPGHPGNTIYF | TGTGCCAGTAGGCCGGGACATCCTGGAAACACCATATATTTT | TRBJ1-3 | - | TRBV19 | -
CASSRSGALYNEQFF | TGTGCCAGCAGTAGGAGCGGGGCCCTCTACAATGAGCAGTTCTTC | TRBJ2-1 | TRBD2 | TRBV2 | -
CASSPFLARGTAEAFF | TGTGCCAGCAGCCCATTCCTAGCAAGGGGGACCGCTGAAGCTTTCTTT | TRBJ1-1 | - | TRBV7-9 | -
CASSERAGRSSPLHF | TGTGCCAGCAGTGAAAGGGCAGGGCGGAGTTCACCCCTCCACTTT | TRBJ1-6 | - | TRBV6-1 | once
CASSHDISQGEAFF | TGCGCCAGCAGCCATGACATCTCACAGGGTGAAGCTTTCTTT | TRBJ1-1 | - | TRBV4-1 | -
CASSDKGGRQETQYF | TGTGCCAGCAGTGACAAGGGCGGGCGGCAAGAGACCCAGTACTTC | TRBJ2-5 | - | TRBV2 | -
CASSLGDRGYEQYF | TGCGCCAGCAGCTTGGGGGACAGGGGATACGAGCAGTACTTC | TRBJ2-7 | TRBD1 | TRBV5-1 | -
CASSAQGWSEETQYF | TGTGCCAGCAGCGCACAGGGGTGGTCAGAAGAGACCCAGTACTTC | TRBJ2-5 | TRBD1 | TRBV9 | -
CASSQTTGTNTEAFF | TGTGCCAGCTCACAAACGACAGGGACGAACACTGAAGCTTTCTTT | TRBJ1-1 | TRBD1 | TRBV18 | -
CATKGRLPNEKLFF | TGTGCCACCAAAGGGAGACTCCCTAATGAAAAACTGTTTTTT | TRBJ1-4 | - | TRBV6-4 | -
CASSHGTGNTEAFF | TGTGCCAGCAGCCACGGGACAGGGAACACTGAAGCTTTCTTT | TRBJ1-1 | TRBD1 | TRBV7-8 | -
CSVEQVYGYTF | TGCAGCGTTGAACAGGTCTATGGCTACACCTTC | TRBJ1-2 | - | TRBV29-1 | -
CAWSVGGLGNTIYF | TGTGCCTGGAGTGTAGGAGGGCTTGGAAACACCATATATTTT | TRBJ1-3 | - | TRBV30 | -
CASTRGRNTEAFF | TGCGCCAGCACCCGCGGTCGGAACACTGAAGCTTTCTTT | TRBJ1-1 | - | TRBV10-1 | -
CASSQLAGGPYEQFF | TGCGCCAGCAGCCAACTAGCGGGGGGGCCCTATGAGCAGTTCTTC | TRBJ2-1 | TRBD2 | TRBV4-1 | -
CASSSRGGYTDTQYF | TGTGCCAGTAGTAGTAGGGGGGGATACACAGATACGCAGTATTTT | TRBJ2-3 | - | TRBV19 | -
CASSVRGTGEGEQYF | TGTGCCAGCAGTGTTCGCGGGACAGGGGAGGGCGAGCAGTACTTC | TRBJ2-7 | TRBD1 | TRBV27 | -
CASSLRGRTEAFF | TGTGCCAGCAGCCTGAGGGGGCGCACTGAAGCTTTCTTT | TRBJ1-1 | TRBD1 | TRBV6-5 | -
CASSPGQGDGYTF | TGTGCCAGCAGCCCGGGACAGGGGGATGGCTACACCTTC | TRBJ1-2 | TRBD1 | TRBV9 | -
CATRYPLDRVGSTEAFF | TGTGCCACCAGGTATCCCCTTGACAGGGTAGGGAGCACTGAAGCTTTCTTT | TRBJ1-1 | TRBD1 | TRBV24-1 | -
CASSPGRIVGYTF | TGTGCCAGTAGTCCCGGGAGGATAGTCGGCTACACCTTC | TRBJ1-2 | - | TRBV19 | -
CASSQDFDPWGDEQFF | TGTGCCAGCAGCCAAGATTTTGACCCATGGGGGGATGAGCAGTTCTTC | TRBJ2-1 | - | TRBV3-1/TRBV3-2 | -
CASSSRGGQDEQFF | TGTGCCAGCAGCTCCCGGGGGGGCCAGGATGAGCAGTTCTTC | TRBJ2-1 | TRBD2 | TRBV5-4 | -
CASDGLLGAGIQHF | TGTGCCAGCGACGGACTACTAGGAGCTGGAATTCAGCATTTT | TRBJ1-5 | - | TRBV19 | -
CASSPGGDGNTIYF | TGCGCCAGCAGTCCCGGGGGAGATGGAAACACCATATATTTT | TRBJ1-3 | - | TRBV5-1 | -
CASSLGQGGSNQPQHF | TGTGCCAGCAGTTTAGGACAGGGTGGGAGCAATCAGCCCCAGCATTTT | TRBJ1-5 | TRBD1 | TRBV6-6 | once
CASRRSPYNEQFF | TGTGCCAGCAGGAGAAGTCCCTACAATGAGCAGTTCTTC | TRBJ2-1 | - | TRBV6-5 | once
CATSGTGGVNTEAFF | TGTGCCACATCCGGGACAGGGGGAGTCAACACTGAAGCTTTCTTT | TRBJ1-1 | TRBD1 | TRBV10-3 | -
CASRQGDLNTEAFF | TGCGCCAGCAGACAGGGGGATCTAAACACTGAAGCTTTCTTT | TRBJ1-1 | TRBD1 | TRBV10-1 | once
CASSHTTGTGRNTEAFF | TGTGCCAGCAGCCACACCACCGGGACAGGGCGGAACACTGAAGCTTTCTTT | TRBJ1-1 | TRBD1 | TRBV3-1/TRBV3-2 | -
CASSLISLAGAYTDTQYF | TGCGCCAGCAGCTTGATCTCACTAGCGGGGGCCTACACAGATACGCAGTATTTT | TRBJ2-3 | TRBD2 | TRBV5-1 | -
CASSQKKGVQGPHLNSLGNTIYF | TGTGCCAGCAGCCAGAAAAAGGGGGTACAGGGCCCTCATCTAAATTCCCTTGGAAACACCATATATTTT | TRBJ1-3 | - | TRBV2 | -
CASSFGDRANQPQHF | TGCGCCAGCAGCTTCGGGGACAGGGCAAATCAGCCCCAGCATTTT | TRBJ1-5 | TRBD1 | TRBV5-1 | once
CASRYTGSQETQYF | TGCGCCAGCAGGTACACAGGGTCCCAAGAGACCCAGTACTTC | TRBJ2-5 | - | TRBV5-1 | -
CASSEGRRSSYEQYF | TGCGCCAGCAGTGAGGGACGGAGGAGCTCCTACGAGCAGTACTTC | TRBJ2-7 | - | TRBV10-1 | -
CASQQRWDMNTEAFF | TGTGCCAGCCAACAGCGTTGGGACATGAACACTGAAGCTTTCTTT | TRBJ1-1 | - | TRBV27 | -
CATSDFPSRGYTF | TGTGCCACCAGTGATTTTCCTTCTCGGGGCTACACCTTC | TRBJ1-2 | - | TRBV24-1 | -
CASSLAGAPGEAFF | TGTGCCAGCAGCTTGGCTGGCGCCCCGGGTGAAGCTTTCTTT | TRBJ1-1 | - | TRBV5-6 | -
CASSPLAGSRETQYF | TGTGCCAGCAGCCCCCTAGCGGGCTCCCGGGAGACCCAGTACTTC | TRBJ2-5 | TRBD2 | TRBV7-9 | -
CASSPTANTGELFF | TGTGCCAGCAGTCCTACAGCGAACACCGGGGAGCTGTTTTTT | TRBJ2-2 | - | TRBV5-6 | -
CASSYSSGGIYEQYF | TGTGCCAGCAGTTACTCTAGCGGGGGGATCTACGAGCAGTACTTC | TRBJ2-7 | TRBD2 | TRBV6-5 | -